Listed below are T cell receptor beta chains from one sample, sequenced in a study of CD8 T cells in ankylosing spondylitis. TCRdb independently ran MiXCR on the 5' RACE reads; one entry per CDR3 protein. Seen here are more than 650,000 distinct CDR3 sequences, 12% observed once, and the top ten hold roughly 0.51%. Sequenced sample: blood, either unsorted or a sorted T cell fraction (not recorded which). These receptors were obtained from a male donor with ankylosing spondylitis. The CDR3 runs from the conserved cysteine through the conserved F or W. Each record gives: clone size, V gene, D gene, J gene, CDR3 DNA, CDR3 protein. The D gene is left open where the match is weak. The listing skips clone size in some rows; elsewhere it reads once, few, many or a size class.

>-|TRBV5-6|-|TRBJ1-4
TGTGCCAGCAGCTTGACCGCTTCAACTAATGAAAAACTGTTTTTT
CASSLTASTNEKLFF
>few|TRBV6-2/TRBV6-3|-|TRBJ1-2
TGTGCCAGCAGTTACCTAACTTGGACAGAAAGCTACACCTTC
CASSYLTWTESYTF
>few|TRBV7-6|-|TRBJ1-6
TGTGCCAGCAGCCTCTCGAGGGGGACTGATTCACCCCTCCACTTT
CASSLSRGTDSPLHF
>-|TRBV20-1|-|TRBJ1-1
TGCAGTGCTAGACAGGGGCCTGACACTGAAGCTTTCTTT
CSARQGPDTEAFF
>-|TRBV3-1|-|TRBJ1-2
TGTGCCAGCAGCCCTCTCTGGGGAACAGGGAACTATGGCTACACCTTC
CASSPLWGTGNYGYTF
>few|TRBV20-1|-|TRBJ1-6
TGCAGTGCGACAACGCCAGCTTCCCTCCACTTT
CSATTPASLHF
>few|TRBV7-3|-|TRBJ2-1
TGTGCCAGCAGCCCGGTGGGGGGGACAGCCTCACTCAATGAGCAGTTCTTC
CASSPVGGTASLNEQFF
>-|TRBV6-2/TRBV6-3|-|TRBJ2-3
TGTGCCAGCAGTTGGTCGTTTGAGGGGGGAGATACGCAGTATTTT
CASSWSFEGGDTQYF
>many|TRBV20-1|-|TRBJ2-1
TGCAGTGCTAGAGGACTAGTCGGAGATCATGAGCAGTTCTTC
CSARGLVGDHEQFF
>few|TRBV4-3|-|TRBJ1-1
TGCGCCAGCAGCCAAGGGCCCGGACGGCCAAACACTGAAGCTTTCTTT
CASSQGPGRPNTEAFF
>-|TRBV20-1|TRBD2|TRBJ2-1
TGCAGTGCTAGAGATCCCAGCGGGGGGTACAATGAGCAGTTCTTC
CSARDPSGGYNEQFF
>many|TRBV12-3/TRBV12-4|TRBD2|TRBJ2-2
TGTGCCAGCAGTTTAGGTACCTTGGCGGGGGCGAACACCGGGGAGCTGTTTTTT
CASSLGTLAGANTGELFF
>few|TRBV5-1|-|TRBJ1-2
TGCGCCAGCAGCTTAGTACAGACGGGCGCTGGCTACACCTTC
CASSLVQTGAGYTF
>few|TRBV19|-|TRBJ1-1
TGTGCCAGTAGTTCCACCCCCGACTACCCCGAAGCTTTCTTT
CASSSTPDYPEAFF
>once|TRBV6-1|TRBD1|TRBJ1-1
TGTGCCAGCAGACCACAGGGGGCCATGAACACTGAAGCTTTCTTT
CASRPQGAMNTEAFF
>-|TRBV5-1|TRBD1|TRBJ2-3
TGCGCCAGCAGCTTGACCGGGACAGGGGGCGCAGATACGCAGTATTTT
CASSLTGTGGADTQYF
>-|TRBV7-2|-|TRBJ2-7
TGTGCCAGCAGCTTGTCGCCGGGGGCGAGCGAGCAGTACTTC
CASSLSPGASEQYF
>few|TRBV11-2|-|TRBJ2-7
TGTGCCAGCAGCTTACGATTCGAACCGGGACACTCCTACGAGCAGTACTTC
CASSLRFEPGHSYEQYF
>many|TRBV6-5|TRBD2|TRBJ2-1
TGTGCCAGCAGTTATGTAGGACTAGCGGTTGAGCAGTTCTTC
CASSYVGLAVEQFF
>-|TRBV5-1|TRBD2|TRBJ2-5
TGCGCCAGCAGCTTGAGGCCGGGAGGGCAAGAGACCCAGTACTTC
CASSLRPGGQETQYF
>few|TRBV4-3|-|TRBJ1-6
TGCGCCAGCAGCCAAAGAGGTGGCTGGGGCGCGGATTCACCCCTCCACTTT
CASSQRGGWGADSPLHF
>-|TRBV7-6|TRBD1|TRBJ1-2
TGTGCCAGCAGCCTAACGTCCGGACAGGGTGGCTACACCTTC
CASSLTSGQGGYTF
>many|TRBV20-1|-|TRBJ2-5
TGCAGTGCTAGAGCAGGCCGGCTCCAAGAGACCCAGTACTTC
CSARAGRLQETQYF
>many|TRBV5-1|-|TRBJ2-5
TGCGCCAGCAAGGGCCTCAAAGAGACCCAGTACTTC
CASKGLKETQYF
>-|TRBV28|TRBD2|TRBJ2-7
TGTGCCAGCAGCCAACTAGCGGGAGGTGGATACGAGCAGTACTTC
CASSQLAGGGYEQYF
>-|TRBV12-3/TRBV12-4|-|TRBJ1-1
TGTGCCAGCAGTCGGTCGGAGACTGAAGCTTTCTTT
CASSRSETEAFF
>many|TRBV7-2|TRBD2|TRBJ2-1
TGTGCCAGCAGCTCACTAGCGGGTGCCTACAATGAGCAGTTCTTC
CASSSLAGAYNEQFF
>many|TRBV29-1|-|TRBJ1-1
TGCAGCGCCGGGGACCCCACAATTACCGGAGCTTTCTTT
CSAGDPTITGAFF
>-|TRBV9|-|TRBJ2-3
TGTGCCAGCAACGGGGGCCTACCAGCGGATACGCAGTATTTT
CASNGGLPADTQYF